Listed here is a single T cell receptor beta chain. Germline V gives CDR1 SGHNT, CDR2 YYREEE (reference sequence). V lost 4 bases, J lost 0 bases, and 9 bases stayed unmatched. The CDR3 length is 16 residues. The sample comes from a study of OX40 agonist ivuxolimab in advanced cancers. Overall study: Hepatocellular carcinoma, melanoma, renal cell or head and neck cancer occurred in dose-escalation patients. Partial responses were recorded for three patients, including one with hepatocellular carcinoma and two with cutaneous melanoma.

The protocol was immunoSEQ multiplex PCR, while the TCRdb copy is restricted to in-frame clones and leaves out a portion. This table holds more than 45,000 clones, 65% to 85% found once. This TCR derives from an adult with an advanced solid tumor such as melanoma, head and neck, liver or kidney cancer. The source was CD4+ or CD8+ T cells sorted from blood, collected in a trial of the OX40 agonist ivuxolimab. V and J are TRBV5-4 and TRBJ2-7; 8 bases align to TRBD2. CDR3 loop: CASSPAWSGSSYEQYF. For the CDR3, the DNA is TGTGCCAGCAGCCCTGCGTGGAGCGGGAGCTCCTACGAGCAGTACTTC.